The 22 T cell receptor beta chains presented below share a single source sample, sequenced in a study of shared clonotypes between healthy human individuals. Only in-frame clones appear in the TCRdb table, and some are missing; sequencing was by immunoSEQ multiplex PCR. The data hold about 1.1 million clones, with roughly 80% observed a single time. The material sequenced was memory CD4+ T cells from PBMCs. Sample subset: CD45RA-negative fraction. The receptors derive from a man aged 18 to 35 in good health. Some clones in this sample may be carry-over from other donors' samples.

The chain has TRBV5-1 and TRBJ2-5; weak D call: TRBD2 (5 bases). With 4 bases removed from V and 5 bases from J, the gap between germline ends came to 12 bases. CDR1 is SGHRS and CDR2 is YFSETQ in the germline V gene. The CDR3 is 13 amino acids. CDR3 DNA: TGCGCCAGCAGCCCTAGCCAGCTCGAGACCCAGTACTTC. Protein sequence: CASSPSQLETQYF. Full variable domain (outside the CDR3, taken from reference TRBV5-1 and TRBJ2-5): KAGVTQTPRYLIKTRGQQVTLSCSPISGHRSVSWYQQTPGQGLQFLFEYFSETQRNKGNFPGRFSGRQFSNSRSEMNVSTLELGDSALYLCASSPSQLETQYFGPGTRLLVL.

The chain recombines TRBV2 with TRBJ2-2; possibly TRBD1 or TRBD2 for D (5 bases each). Trimming removed 6 bases at V and 4 bases at J, with 15 bases between. The CDR3 has 15 residues. CDR1 is SNHLY and CDR2 is FYNNEI in the germline V gene. The DNA for the CDR3 is TGTGCCAGCAGAACAGTTCGGGGCATCACCGGGGAGCTGTTTTTT. It yields the protein CASRTVRGITGELFF.

The chain couples TRBV6-4 to TRBJ2-1; D is possibly TRBD1 (5 bases). In germline, CDR1 is MRHNA, CDR2 SNTAGT. V dropped 4 bases and J dropped 1 base, with 8 bases sitting between them. The CDR3 totals 14 residues. The CDR3 region is CASSVQGSYNEQFF. The CDR3 DNA sequence: TGTGCCAGCAGTGTTCAGGGTTCCTACAATGAGCAGTTCTTC.

The chain has TRBV30 and TRBJ2-7; either TRBD1 or TRBD2 may supply D (6 bases each). The length of the CDR3 is 16 residues. V lost 3 bases, J lost 3 bases, and 21 bases lay in between. Germline-derived CDR1 and CDR2 are GTSNPN and SVGIG (reference sequence). The CDR3 loop reads CAWRRGLGGGGYEQYF. The CDR3 DNA follows: TGTGCCTGGAGGAGAGGGCTGGGCGGAGGGGGCTACGAGCAGTACTTC.

V usage is TRBV6-5 and J usage is TRBJ1-2, with 10 positions matching TRBD1. This CDR3 is 13 amino acids long. The V gene end was trimmed by 8 bases and the J gene end by 5 bases; junction bases not matched to a gene: 5. CDR1 is MNHEY and CDR2 is SVGAGI in the germline V gene. The CDR3 DNA follows: TGTGCCAGCTCGACAGGGGGCAAGTATGGCTACACCTTC. It is translated as CASSTGGKYGYTF.

The chain has TRBV7-9 and TRBJ2-1; a weak D match, TRBD2 (5 bases). This CDR3 has 18 amino acids. Per germline, CDR1 SEHNR and CDR2 FQNEAQ (reference sequence). V was shortened by 5 bases and J by 0 bases, with 20 bases between the two germline ends. CDR3: CASSPLWAGNRSYNEQFF. CDR3 DNA sequence: TGTGCCAGCAGCCCCCTCTGGGCGGGCAACCGCTCCTACAATGAGCAGTTCTTC.

V is TRBV2 and J is TRBJ2-1, with unresolved D. Trimming left V 4 bases short and J 8 bases short, with 12 bases between. The germline V gene has CDR1 SNHLY and CDR2 FYNNEI. This CDR3 has 13 amino acids. The CDR3 spells CASSGFLGHEQFF. The CDR3 nucleotides read TGTGCCAGCAGTGGGTTTCTGGGCCATGAGCAGTTCTTC.

The chain combines TRBV15 with TRBJ1-3; D is unclear. V lost 7 bases to trimming and J lost 1 base, with 8 bases between them. This CDR3 region has 13 residues. Per germline, CDR1 LNHNV and CDR2 YYDKDF (reference sequence). This chain's CDR3 is CATTGWSGNTIYF. CDR3 coding DNA: TGTGCCACCACGGGGTGGTCTGGAAACACCATATATTTT.

V is TRBV11-2 and J is TRBJ1-4, with 9 bases fitting TRBD1. Germline trimming cut 4 bases from V and 4 bases from J; bases unmatched to any gene: 4. Germline CDR1 and CDR2: SGHAT and FQNNGV. The CDR3 is 15 residues long. CDR3 region: CASSSPTGGNEKLFF. DNA of the CDR3: TGTGCCAGCAGCTCGCCGACAGGGGGTAATGAAAAACTGTTTTTT.

This sequence joins TRBV7-8 and TRBJ1-1; D unresolved. Germline CDR1 and CDR2: SGHVS and FQNEAQ. V lost 5 bases, J lost 8 bases, and 21 bases lay in between. The CDR3 is 15 residues long. The CDR3 bases are TGTGCCAGCAGCAACCGCGACACCGTACTAGTAGAAGCTTTCTTT. Its protein is CASSNRDTVLVEAFF.

V and J are TRBV28 and TRBJ1-1; D is unclear. The V end was cut by 3 bases, the J end by 12 bases, with 17 bases between. Germline lookup yields CDR1 MDHEN and CDR2 SYDVKM. This CDR3 has 13 residues. This CDR3 reads CASSFTVEGSPFF. Here the CDR3 DNA reads TGTGCCAGCAGTTTCACGGTCGAAGGTAGTCCTTTCTTT.

This clone occurred many times. The genes are TRBV11-2 and TRBJ2-2, with 10 bases aligning to TRBD2. Germline assignment: CDR1 SGHAT and CDR2 FQNNGV. The V segment lost 2 bases and the J segment 6 bases; nucleotides outside the gene matches: 6. This CDR3 has 16 amino acids. This CDR3 reads CASSLRAGGLAGELFF. As DNA, the CDR3 is TGTGCCAGCAGCTTAAGAGCGGGAGGGCTTGCCGGGGAGCTGTTTTTT.

This rearrangement joins TRBV7-2 to TRBJ1-2; 10 nucleotides agree with TRBD1. CDR1 and CDR2 from the germline V gene are SGHTA and FQGNSA. J lost 7 bases, V lost 7 bases, and 9 bases had no gene match. The CDR3 sequence is 14 residues long. CDR3 residues: CASNRQGAGGGYTF. The CDR3 DNA follows: TGTGCCAGCAACCGACAGGGGGCGGGCGGTGGCTACACCTTC.

This clone has a count of ten or more. The rearrangement uses TRBV10-3 and TRBJ1-5, with 10 bases lining up with TRBD1. The V gene end was trimmed by 3 bases and the J gene end by 4 bases; junction bases not matched to a gene: 3. The germline V gene encodes CDR1 ENHRY and CDR2 SYGVKD. The CDR3 consists of 15 residues. CDR3: CAISDLGQGNQPQHF. Written as DNA, the CDR3 is TGTGCCATCAGTGATCTGGGACAGGGGAATCAGCCCCAGCATTTT.

The chain couples TRBV28 to TRBJ2-7, with TRBD2 matching over 11 bases. The V and J ends lost 3 bases and 5 bases, in that order; junction bases with no gene match: 9. CDR3 length: 16 amino acids. CDR1 is MDHEN, CDR2 SYDVKM, per germline. CDR3 in DNA: TGTGCCAGCAGTTTTATGGCGACTAGCGGGAACCACGAGCAGTACTTC. It is translated as CASSFMATSGNHEQYF.

The chain joins TRBV18 to TRBJ2-1; D gene unclear. With 0 bases removed from V and 7 bases from J, the gap between germline ends came to 10 bases. This CDR3 has 14 residues. In germline, CDR1 is KGHSH, CDR2 LQKENI. The CDR3 DNA is TGTGCCAGCTCACCACCGTCCTCTCAAAATGAGCAGTTCTTC. As protein: CASSPPSSQNEQFF.

The V gene is TRBV27, the J gene TRBJ2-5; D is unclear. Germline V gene lookup returns CDR1 MNHEY and CDR2 SMNVEV (reference sequence). The CDR3 runs 14 residues. Trimming removed 2 bases at V and 0 bases at J, with 7 bases between. CDR3 residues: CASSLGSHQETQYF. CDR3 coding DNA: TGTGCCAGCAGTTTAGGCAGTCACCAAGAGACCCAGTACTTC.

The chain links TRBV28 to TRBJ1-2; D gene uncertain. This CDR3 is 12 amino acids long. Per the germline V gene, CDR1 is MDHEN and CDR2 is SYDVKM. V was trimmed by 5 bases and J by 3 bases, leaving 7 bases between them. CDR3 amino acids: CASSTLDYGYTF. In DNA form, the CDR3 reads TGTGCCAGCAGTACATTGGACTATGGCTACACCTTC.

This rearrangement joins TRBV29-1 to TRBJ1-2; no reliable D call. This CDR3 contains 12 residues. V lost 8 bases and J lost 4, with 14 bases in between. Germline V gives CDR1 SQVTM, CDR2 ANQGSEA. CDR3 DNA sequence: TGCAGCTCGTCAGAATCCCGCTATGGCTACACCTTC. Translation: CSSSESRYGYTF.

The chain carries TRBV5-1 and TRBJ1-3, with D hard to call. The V end lost 2 bases, the J end lost 4 bases, and 13 bases lay between the germline ends. The CDR3 spans 15 residues. In germline, CDR1 is SGHRS, CDR2 YFSETQ. The CDR3 bases are TGCGCCAGCAGCTTCGCATTCCTGGAGGGAAACACCATATATTTT. Translating gives CASSFAFLEGNTIYF.

CDR3 bases: TGTGCCAGCAGCTTAGTTGGTCTAGCGGGCACAGATACGCAGTATTTT. Its protein is CASSLVGLAGTDTQYF. V usage is TRBV7-2 and J usage is TRBJ2-3; TRBD2 agrees at 7 bases. V was clipped by 1 base and J by 1 base; unmatched bases: 5. The germline V gene has CDR1 SGHTA and CDR2 FQGNSA. CDR3 length equals 16 residues.

This clone was detected once. Other nucleotide sequences from this sample produce the same CDR3. The chain uses TRBV5-1 and TRBJ1-1; the D gene is possibly TRBD1 (5 bases). The ends were cut back, 5 bases at V and 1 base at J, with 12 bases in the middle. Germline CDR1 and CDR2: SGHRS and YFSETQ. The CDR3 is 14 residues long. Here the CDR3 reads CASSFGTANTEAFF. The CDR3, as DNA: TGCGCCAGCAGTTTCGGGACGGCGAACACTGAAGCTTTCTTT.